The source of this T cell receptor beta chain is a study of blood T cell repertoires in COVID-19. Across the study: Sources were T cells, B-cell-depleted T cells, or PBMCs; the material itself was cDNA or gDNA.

In the original workflow: Amplification of reference gene primers provided the estimated nucleated cell counts. Assay: immunoSEQ multiplex PCR; the TCRdb copy retains only in-frame clones and omits some. That table gives V, J and clone size, and the DNA gave D and trimming. The repertoire has about 290,000 clones, around nine tenths of them found once; the top ten carry 0.94%. This CDR3 is built from 15 residues. With 8 bases removed from V and 2 bases from J, the gap between germline ends came to 16 bases. Germline V gene data show CDR1 as MNHEY and CDR2 as SMNVEV (reference sequence). V is TRBV27 and J is TRBJ1-5, with a weak D call TRBD1 (5 bases). This TCR was recovered from a woman between 40 and 50 years old who had recovered from COVID-19. Sample: peripheral blood. The CDR3 DNA reads TGTGCCAGCGCTCCAGGGTTTATTGGCAATCAGCCCCAGCATTTT. Translation gives CASAPGFIGNQPQHF.